This note documents a single TCR beta chain sequence. This sample is drawn from a study of shared clonotypes between healthy human individuals. Trimming pared 2 bases from V and 3 bases from J, leaving 10 bases between. Germline CDR1 and CDR2: KGHSH and LQKENI. The length of the CDR3 is 14 residues. Data came from immunoSEQ multiplex PCR; TCRdb stores just in-frame clones and leaves some out. This table has roughly 2.4 million clones, approximately 96% appearing once. The sequenced sample was naive CD4+ T cells sorted from blood. The subset here: CD45RA+ positively selected. The clonotype comes from a man between 18 and 35 years old in good health. The genes are TRBV18 and TRBJ1-2; possible D gene TRBD1, 5 bases. This CDR3 reads CASSPDGAYYGYTF. Written as DNA, the CDR3 is TGTGCCAGCTCACCAGACGGGGCCTACTATGGCTACACCTTC.